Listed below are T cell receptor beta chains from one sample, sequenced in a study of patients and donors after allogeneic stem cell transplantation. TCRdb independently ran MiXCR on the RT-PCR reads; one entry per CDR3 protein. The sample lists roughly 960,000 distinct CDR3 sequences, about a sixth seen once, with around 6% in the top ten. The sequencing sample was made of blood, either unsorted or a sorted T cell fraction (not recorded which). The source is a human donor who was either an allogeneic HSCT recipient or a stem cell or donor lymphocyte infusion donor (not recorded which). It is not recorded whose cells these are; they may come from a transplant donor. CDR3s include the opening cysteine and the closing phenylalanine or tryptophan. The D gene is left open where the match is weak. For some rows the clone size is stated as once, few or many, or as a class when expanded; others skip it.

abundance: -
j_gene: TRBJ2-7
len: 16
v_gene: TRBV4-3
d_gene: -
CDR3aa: CASSPHWGESSYEQYF
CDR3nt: TGCGCCAGCAGCCCACACTGGGGAGAAAGCTCCTACGAGCAGTACTTC

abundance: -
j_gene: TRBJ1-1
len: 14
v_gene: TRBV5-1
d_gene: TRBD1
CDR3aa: CASSRQGVLTEAFF
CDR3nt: TGCGCCAGCTCACGACAGGGGGTGCTTACTGAAGCTTTCTTT

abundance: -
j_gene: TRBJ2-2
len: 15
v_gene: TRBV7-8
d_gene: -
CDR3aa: CASSLSAPATGELFF
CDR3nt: TGTGCCAGCAGCTTATCCGCGCCGGCCACCGGGGAGCTGTTTTTT

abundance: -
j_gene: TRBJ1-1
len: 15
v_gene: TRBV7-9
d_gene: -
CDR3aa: CASSFPRRGRTEAFF
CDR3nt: TGTGCCAGCAGCTTTCCAAGGAGAGGGCGGACTGAAGCTTTCTTT

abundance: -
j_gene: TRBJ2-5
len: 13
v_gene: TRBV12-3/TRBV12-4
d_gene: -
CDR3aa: CASSFSGPETQYF
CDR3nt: TGTGCCAGCAGTTTTTCCGGGCCAGAGACCCAGTACTTC

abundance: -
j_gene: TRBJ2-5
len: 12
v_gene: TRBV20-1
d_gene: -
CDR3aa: CSPPTAQETQYF
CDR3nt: TGCAGTCCGCCGACAGCTCAAGAGACCCAGTACTTC

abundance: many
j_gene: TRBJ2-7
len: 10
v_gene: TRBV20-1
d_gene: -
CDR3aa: CSALFYEQYF
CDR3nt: TGCAGTGCTTTATTCTACGAGCAGTACTTC

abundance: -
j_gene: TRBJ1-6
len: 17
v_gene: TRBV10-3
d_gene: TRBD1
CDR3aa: CAISENWPDRDNSPLHF
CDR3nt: TGTGCCATCAGTGAGAATTGGCCGGACAGGGATAATTCACCCCTCCACTTT

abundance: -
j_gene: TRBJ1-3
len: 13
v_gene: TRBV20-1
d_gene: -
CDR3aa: CSARDRTSNTIYF
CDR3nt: TGCAGTGCTAGAGATCGGACCAGCAACACCATATATTTT

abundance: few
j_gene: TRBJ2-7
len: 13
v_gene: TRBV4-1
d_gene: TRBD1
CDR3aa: CASSQVAGGEQYF
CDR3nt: TGCGCCAGCAGCCAAGTAGCAGGGGGCGAGCAGTACTTC

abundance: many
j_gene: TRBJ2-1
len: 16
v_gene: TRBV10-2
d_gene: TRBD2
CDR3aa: CASRRLAGFGAGEQFF
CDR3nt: TGCGCCAGCAGAAGACTAGCGGGGTTTGGGGCCGGTGAGCAGTTCTTC

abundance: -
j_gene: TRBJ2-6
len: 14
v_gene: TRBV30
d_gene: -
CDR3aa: CAWSPHPNGGVLTF
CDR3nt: TGTGCCTGGAGTCCACACCCCAACGGGGGCGTCCTGACTTTC

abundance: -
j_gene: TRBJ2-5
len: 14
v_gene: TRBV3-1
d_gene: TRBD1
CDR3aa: CASSMGQTKETQYF
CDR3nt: TGTGCCAGCAGCATGGGACAGACCAAAGAGACCCAGTACTTC

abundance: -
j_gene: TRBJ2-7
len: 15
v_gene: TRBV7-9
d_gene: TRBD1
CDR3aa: CASFMTGTGLWEQYF
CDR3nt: TGTGCCAGCTTCATGACCGGGACAGGGCTTTGGGAGCAGTACTTC

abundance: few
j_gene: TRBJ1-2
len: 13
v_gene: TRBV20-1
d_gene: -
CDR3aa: CSVSDRKNYGYTF
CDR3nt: TGCAGTGTATCGGACAGAAAAAACTATGGCTACACCTTC

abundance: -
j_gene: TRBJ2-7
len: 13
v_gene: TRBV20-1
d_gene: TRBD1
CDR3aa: CSAPTGKLIEQYF
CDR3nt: TGCAGTGCGCCGACAGGGAAGTTGATCGAGCAGTACTTC

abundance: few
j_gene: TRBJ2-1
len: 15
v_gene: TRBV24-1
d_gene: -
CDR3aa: CATRRGDTRYNEQFF
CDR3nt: TGTGCCACCAGGAGGGGCGATACCCGTTACAATGAGCAGTTCTTC

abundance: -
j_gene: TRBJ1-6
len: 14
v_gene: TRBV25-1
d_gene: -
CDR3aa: CASSEGRVNSPLHF
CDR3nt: TGTGCCAGCAGTGAGGGCAGGGTTAATTCACCCCTCCACTTT

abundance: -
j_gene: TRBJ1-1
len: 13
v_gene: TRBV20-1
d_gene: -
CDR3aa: CSARDPQLPEAFF
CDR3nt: TGCAGTGCTAGAGACCCTCAGTTGCCTGAAGCTTTCTTT

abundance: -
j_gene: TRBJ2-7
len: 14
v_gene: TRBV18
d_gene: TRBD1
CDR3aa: CASSPLRQGYEQYF
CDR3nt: TGTGCCAGCTCACCACTCCGACAGGGCTACGAGCAGTACTTC

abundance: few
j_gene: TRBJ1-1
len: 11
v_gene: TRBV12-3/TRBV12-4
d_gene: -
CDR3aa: CATLENTEAFF
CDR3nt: TGTGCCACTCTAGAGAACACTGAAGCTTTCTTT